This TCR beta chain is drawn from a study of CD8 T cells in ankylosing spondylitis. This CDR3 spans 14 amino acids. Per germline, CDR1 SEHNR and CDR2 FQNEAQ (reference sequence). The V end was cut by 7 bases, the J end by 3 bases, with 14 bases between. Study results and caveats: Clones linked to disease were reported to show significant enrichment in matched ankylosing spondylitis synovial fluid. Characteristic, it appeared, of ankylosing spondylitis blood was a TCR beta motif of seven or eight highly homologous variants. Disease-associated clones were CD8+ and fairly uncommon in peripheral blood.

A quantitative 5'-RACE method, one with molecular barcodes, was used to make TCR beta libraries. MiXCR, applied by TCRdb to the 5' RACE reads, yields one record per CDR3 protein. The sample includes 150,000 to 200,000 distinct CDR3 sequences, 11% of them seen just once. In the case of this clonotype: Antigen: not known. A read error is possible here, since a much larger clone lies one base away.

Material: blood, either unsorted or a sorted T cell fraction (not recorded which). The genes are TRBV7-9 and TRBJ2-3, with D maybe TRBD2 (5 bases). This receptor was identified in a male donor with ankylosing spondylitis or in good health (not recorded which). DNA of the CDR3: TGTGCCAGCAACCAGATTGGACTGACAGATACGCAGTATTTT. Protein sequence: CASNQIGLTDTQYF. Looking up the rest from reference TRBV7-9 and TRBJ2-3 gives the full variable domain: DTGVSQNPRHKITKRGQNVTFRCDPISEHNRLYWYRQTLGQGPEFLTYFQNEAQLEKSRLLSDRFSAERPKGSFSTLEIQRTEQGDSAMYLCASNQIGLTDTQYFGPGTRLTVL.